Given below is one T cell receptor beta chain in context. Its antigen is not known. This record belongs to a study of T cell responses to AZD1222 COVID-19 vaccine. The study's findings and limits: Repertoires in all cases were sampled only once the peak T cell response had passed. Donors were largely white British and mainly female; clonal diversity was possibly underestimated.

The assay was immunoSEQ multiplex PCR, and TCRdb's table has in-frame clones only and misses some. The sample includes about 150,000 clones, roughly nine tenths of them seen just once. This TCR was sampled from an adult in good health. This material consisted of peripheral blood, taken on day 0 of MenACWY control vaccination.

CDR3 in amino acids: CAISDRGDNSPLHF. The CDR3, as DNA: TGTGCCATCAGTGATCGGGGGGATAATTCACCCCTCCACTTT. V and J are TRBV10-3 and TRBJ1-6; a possible D gene is TRBD1 (5 bases). V was shortened by 3 bases and J by 5 bases, with 8 bases between the two germline ends. The CDR3 loop spans 14 amino acids. The germline gives CDR1 ENHRY, CDR2 SYGVKD.